Given below is one T cell receptor beta chain in context. With random hexamers, reverse transcription was performed on about 0.45 to 1 ug of RNA. A single record per CDR3 protein comes from TCRdb applying MiXCR to the immunoSEQ multiplex PCR reads. The sample comprises under 550,000 distinct CDR3 sequences, 75% to 90% of which are singletons, and under 0.15% rests with the top ten. Trimming at V came to 3 bases and at J to 8 bases, leaving 10 bases not matched to a gene. CDR3 size: 15 residues. Germline values: CDR1 SGDLS, CDR2 YYNGEE. These data belong to a study of CD8 T cells in Susac syndrome. This TCR derives from a human donor with multiple sclerosis. The sample comprised CD8+ T cells from PBMCs. The chain joins TRBV9 to TRBJ2-1; 8 bases agree with TRBD2. This CDR3 reads CASSAESGSGDEQFF. The CDR3 nucleotides are TGTGCCAGCAGCGCCGAAAGCGGGAGTGGCGATGAGCAGTTCTTC.